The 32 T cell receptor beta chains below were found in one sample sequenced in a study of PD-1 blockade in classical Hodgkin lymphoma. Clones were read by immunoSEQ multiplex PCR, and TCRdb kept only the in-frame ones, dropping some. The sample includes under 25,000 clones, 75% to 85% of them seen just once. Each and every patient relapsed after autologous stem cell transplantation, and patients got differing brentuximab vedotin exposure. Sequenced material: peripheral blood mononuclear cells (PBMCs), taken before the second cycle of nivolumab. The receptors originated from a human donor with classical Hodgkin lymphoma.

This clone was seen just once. The CDR3, as DNA: TGTGCCAGCGGAAGGGGTATCACCGGGGAGCTGTTTTTT. It specifies CASGRGITGELFF. This chain links TRBV6-5 with TRBJ2-2, with a possible D match to TRBD1 (5 bases). This CDR3 is built from 13 residues. The V end lost 8 bases, the J end lost 4 bases, and 11 bases lay between the germline ends. Germline CDR1 MNHEY, CDR2 SVGAGI.

The CDR3: CASSIGRGYGYTF. The CDR3 nucleotides are TGTGCCAGCAGCATCGGACGGGGCTATGGCTACACCTTC. The J gene is TRBJ1-2, the V gene TRBV7-9; D is undetermined. Trimming took 5 bases from V and 4 from J, leaving 11 bases between them. There are 13 residues in the CDR3. CDR1 SEHNR and CDR2 FQNEAQ come from the germline V gene (reference sequence). Complete variable domain (other parts from reference TRBV7-9 and TRBJ1-2): DTGVSQNPRHKITKRGQNVTFRCDPISEHNRLYWYRQTLGQGPEFLTYFQNEAQLEKSRLLSDRFSAERPKGSFSTLEIQRTEQGDSAMYLCASSIGRGYGYTFGSGTRLTVV.

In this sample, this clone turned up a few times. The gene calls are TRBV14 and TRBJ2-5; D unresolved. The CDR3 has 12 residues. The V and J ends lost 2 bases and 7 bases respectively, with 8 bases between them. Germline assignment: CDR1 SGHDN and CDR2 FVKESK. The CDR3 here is CASSQPRRTQYF. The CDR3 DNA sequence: TGTGCCAGCAGCCAACCCCGTAGGACCCAGTACTTC.

The CDR3 nucleotides are TGTGCCAGCAGACTAGCGGGGGTCTTCGCCGACGAGCAGTACTTC. This gives the protein CASRLAGVFADEQYF. The chain links TRBV2 to TRBJ2-7; TRBD2 matches 11 bases. The CDR3 contains 15 residues. The V gene's germline CDR1 is SNHLY and CDR2 FYNNEI. V trimming: 6 bases; J trimming: 5 bases; junction bases outside the gene matches: 9.

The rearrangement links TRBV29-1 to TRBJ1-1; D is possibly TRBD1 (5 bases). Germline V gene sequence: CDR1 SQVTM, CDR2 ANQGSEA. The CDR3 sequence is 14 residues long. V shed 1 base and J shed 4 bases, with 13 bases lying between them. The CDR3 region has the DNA TGCAGCGTTGAAGCGGGACCGGGGAGCACTGAAGCTTTCTTT. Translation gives CSVEAGPGSTEAFF. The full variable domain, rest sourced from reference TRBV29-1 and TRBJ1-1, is SAVISQKPSRDICQRGTSLTIQCQVDSQVTMMFWYRQQPGQSLTLIATANQGSEATYESGFVIDKFPISRPNLTFSTLTVSNMSPEDSSIYLCSVEAGPGSTEAFFGQGTRLTVV.

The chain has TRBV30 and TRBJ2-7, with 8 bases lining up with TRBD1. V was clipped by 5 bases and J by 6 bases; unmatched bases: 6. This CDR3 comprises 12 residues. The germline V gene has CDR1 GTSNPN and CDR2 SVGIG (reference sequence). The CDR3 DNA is TGTGCCTGGGGCAAGACAGGGGTCGAGCAGTACTTC. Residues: CAWGKTGVEQYF.

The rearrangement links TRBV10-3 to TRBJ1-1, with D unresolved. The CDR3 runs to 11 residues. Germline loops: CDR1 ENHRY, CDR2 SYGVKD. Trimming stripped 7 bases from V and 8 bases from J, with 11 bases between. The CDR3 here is CAITTDGEAFF. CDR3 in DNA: TGTGCCATCACTACGGACGGCGAAGCTTTCTTT.

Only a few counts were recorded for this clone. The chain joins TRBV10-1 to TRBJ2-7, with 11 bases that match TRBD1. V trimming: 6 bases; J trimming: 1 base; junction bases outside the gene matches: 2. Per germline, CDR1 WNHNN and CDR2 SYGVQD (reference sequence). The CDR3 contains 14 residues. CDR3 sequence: CASRGQGGSYEQYF. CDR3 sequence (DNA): TGCGCCAGCAGGGGACAGGGGGGATCCTACGAGCAGTACTTC.

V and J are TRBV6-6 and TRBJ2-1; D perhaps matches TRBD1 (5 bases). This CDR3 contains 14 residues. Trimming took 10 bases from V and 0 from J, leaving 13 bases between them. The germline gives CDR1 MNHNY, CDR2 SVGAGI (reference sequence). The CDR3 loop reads CATWPRDSYNEQFF. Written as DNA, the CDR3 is TGTGCCACCTGGCCCAGGGACTCCTACAATGAGCAGTTCTTC.

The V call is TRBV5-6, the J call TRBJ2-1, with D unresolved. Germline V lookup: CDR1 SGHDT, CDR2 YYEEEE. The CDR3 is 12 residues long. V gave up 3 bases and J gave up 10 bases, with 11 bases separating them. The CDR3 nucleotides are TGTGCCAGCAGCTCCCGGGCTCAAGAGCAGTTCTTC. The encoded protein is CASSSRAQEQFF.

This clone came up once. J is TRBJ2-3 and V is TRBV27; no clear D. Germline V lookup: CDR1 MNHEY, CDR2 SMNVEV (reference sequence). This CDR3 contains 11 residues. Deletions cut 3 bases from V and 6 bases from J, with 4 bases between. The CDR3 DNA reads TGTGCCAGCAGTTTTTTTGATACGCAGTATTTT. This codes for CASSFFDTQYF.

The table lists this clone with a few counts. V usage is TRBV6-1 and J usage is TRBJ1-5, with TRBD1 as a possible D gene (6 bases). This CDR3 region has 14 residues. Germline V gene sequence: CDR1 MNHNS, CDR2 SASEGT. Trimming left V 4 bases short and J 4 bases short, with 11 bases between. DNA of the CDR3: TGTGCCAGCAGTGGCAGGGGAGGGAATCAGCCCCAGCATTTT. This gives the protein CASSGRGGNQPQHF.

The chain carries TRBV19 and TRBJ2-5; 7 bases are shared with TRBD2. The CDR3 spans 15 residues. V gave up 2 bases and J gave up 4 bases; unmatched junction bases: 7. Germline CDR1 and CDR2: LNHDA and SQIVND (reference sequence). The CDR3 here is CASSITWEGSETQYF. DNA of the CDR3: TGTGCCAGTAGTATAACTTGGGAGGGGTCAGAGACCCAGTACTTC. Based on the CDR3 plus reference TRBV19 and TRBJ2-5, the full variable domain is DGGITQSPKYLFRKEGQNVTLSCEQNLNHDAMYWYRQDPGQGLRLIYYSQIVNDFQKGDIAEGYSVSREKKESFPLTVTSAQKNPTAFYLCASSITWEGSETQYFGPGTRLLVL.

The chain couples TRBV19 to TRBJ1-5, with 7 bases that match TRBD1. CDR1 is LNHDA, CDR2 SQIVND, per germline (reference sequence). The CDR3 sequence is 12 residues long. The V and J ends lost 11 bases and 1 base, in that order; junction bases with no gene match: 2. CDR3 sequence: CASGQSNQPQHF. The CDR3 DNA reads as TGTGCCTCGGGACAGAGCAATCAGCCCCAGCATTTT.

CDR3 DNA: TGTGCCAGCAGCTCCTCGGGGACAGGGATTGAAGCTTTCTTT. Residues: CASSSSGTGIEAFF. The chain employs TRBV7-8 and TRBJ1-1, with TRBD1 matching 9 bases. With V trimmed by 4 bases and J by 7 bases, 7 bases remained unmatched. Germline V CDR1 and CDR2: SGHVS, FQNEAQ. The length of the CDR3 is 14 residues.

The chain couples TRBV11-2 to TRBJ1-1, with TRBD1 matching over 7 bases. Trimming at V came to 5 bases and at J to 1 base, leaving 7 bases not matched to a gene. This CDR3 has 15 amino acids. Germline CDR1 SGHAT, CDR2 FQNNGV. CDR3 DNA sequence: TGTGCCAGCAGCCGCCAGCAGGGGGGGAACACTGAAGCTTTCTTT. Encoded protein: CASSRQQGGNTEAFF.

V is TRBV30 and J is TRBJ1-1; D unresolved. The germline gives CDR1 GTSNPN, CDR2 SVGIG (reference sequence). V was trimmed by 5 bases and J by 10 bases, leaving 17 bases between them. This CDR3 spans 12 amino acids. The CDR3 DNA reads TGTGCCTGGCGACAAGCCGGCGGTGGAGCTTTCTTT. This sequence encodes CAWRQAGGGAFF. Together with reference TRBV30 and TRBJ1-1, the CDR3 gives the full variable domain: SQTIHQWPATLVQPVGSPLSLECTVEGTSNPNLYWYRQAAGRGLQLLFYSVGIGQISSEVPQNLSASRPQDRQFILSSKKLLLSDSGFYLCAWRQAGGGAFFGQGTRLTVV.

CDR3: CASSMGGNYGYTF. CDR3 DNA sequence: TGTGCCAGTAGTATGGGGGGGAACTATGGCTACACCTTC. This chain uses TRBV19 with TRBJ1-2, with D perhaps TRBD1 (5 bases). The CDR3 has 13 residues. Trimming shortened V by 3 bases and J by 2 bases, and 7 bases separated the two germline ends. Germline CDR1 is LNHDA and CDR2 is SQIVND (reference sequence). The complete variable domain, with remaining parts taken from reference TRBV19 and TRBJ1-2, reads DGGITQSPKYLFRKEGQNVTLSCEQNLNHDAMYWYRQDPGQGLRLIYYSQIVNDFQKGDIAEGYSVSREKKESFPLTVTSAQKNPTAFYLCASSMGGNYGYTFGSGTRLTVV.

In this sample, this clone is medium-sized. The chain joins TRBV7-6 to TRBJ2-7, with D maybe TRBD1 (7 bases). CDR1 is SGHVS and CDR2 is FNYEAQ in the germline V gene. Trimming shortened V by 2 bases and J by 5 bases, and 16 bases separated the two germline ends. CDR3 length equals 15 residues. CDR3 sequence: CASSLSRQGEDEQYF. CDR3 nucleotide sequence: TGTGCCAGCAGCTTAAGTCGGCAGGGGGAGGACGAGCAGTACTTC.

This chain's CDR3 is CASSLELLAGVSSYNEQFF. The CDR3 coding sequence is TGTGCCAGCAGCTTAGAATTACTAGCGGGGGTGAGCTCCTACAATGAGCAGTTCTTC. The chain is built from TRBV7-2 and TRBJ2-1; 11 nucleotides agree with TRBD2. Trimming cost V 1 base and J 0 bases; bases outside gene matches: 8. The CDR3 has 19 amino acids. Germline values: CDR1 SGHTA, CDR2 FQGNSA.

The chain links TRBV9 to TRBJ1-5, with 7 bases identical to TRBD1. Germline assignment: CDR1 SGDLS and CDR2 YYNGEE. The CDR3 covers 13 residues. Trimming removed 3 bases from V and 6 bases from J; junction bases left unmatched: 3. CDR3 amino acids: CASSATGSQPQHF. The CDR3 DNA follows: TGTGCCAGCAGCGCGACAGGGTCTCAGCCCCAGCATTTT.

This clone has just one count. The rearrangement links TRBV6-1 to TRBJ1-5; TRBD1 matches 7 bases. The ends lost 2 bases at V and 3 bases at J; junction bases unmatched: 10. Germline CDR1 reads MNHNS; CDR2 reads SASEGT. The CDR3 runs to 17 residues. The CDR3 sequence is CASSEFLRKGANQPQHF. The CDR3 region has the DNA TGTGCCAGCAGTGAATTTCTAAGGAAGGGGGCCAATCAGCCCCAGCATTTT.

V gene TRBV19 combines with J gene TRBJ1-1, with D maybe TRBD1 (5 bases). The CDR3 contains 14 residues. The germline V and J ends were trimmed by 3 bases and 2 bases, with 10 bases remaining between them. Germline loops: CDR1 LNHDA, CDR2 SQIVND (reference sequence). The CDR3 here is CASSIVGTNTEAFF. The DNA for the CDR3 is TGTGCCAGTAGTATCGTGGGGACCAACACTGAAGCTTTCTTT.

CDR3 nucleotides: TGTGCCAGCAGTGTCGGACTAGCGGGAAATTCCGGGCAGTACTTC. Protein sequence: CASSVGLAGNSGQYF. This rearrangement joins TRBV5-6 to TRBJ2-7; 12 positions agree with TRBD2. CDR3 size: 15 residues. V dropped 5 bases and J dropped 9; count of bases not matched to a gene: 12. Germline values: CDR1 SGHDT, CDR2 YYEEEE.

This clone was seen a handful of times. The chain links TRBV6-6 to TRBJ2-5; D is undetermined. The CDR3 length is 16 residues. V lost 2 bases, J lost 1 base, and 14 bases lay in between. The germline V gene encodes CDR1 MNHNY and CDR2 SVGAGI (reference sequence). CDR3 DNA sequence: TGTGCCAGCAGTTACCCCAACCGGCGGTTCCAAGAGACCCAGTACTTC. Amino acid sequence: CASSYPNRRFQETQYF.

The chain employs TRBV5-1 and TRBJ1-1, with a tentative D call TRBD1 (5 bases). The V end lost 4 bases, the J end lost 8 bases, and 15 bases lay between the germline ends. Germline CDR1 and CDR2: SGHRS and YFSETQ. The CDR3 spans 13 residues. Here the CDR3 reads CASSGTGIPEAFF. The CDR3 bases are TGCGCCAGCAGCGGAACAGGCATTCCCGAAGCTTTCTTT.

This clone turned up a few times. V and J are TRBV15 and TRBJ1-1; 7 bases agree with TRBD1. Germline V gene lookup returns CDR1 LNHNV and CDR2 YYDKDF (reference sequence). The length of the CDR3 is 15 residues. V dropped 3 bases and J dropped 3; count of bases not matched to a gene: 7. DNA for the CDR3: TGTGCCACCAGCAGTCCCACAGGGGCCGACACTGAAGCTTTCTTT. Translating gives CATSSPTGADTEAFF. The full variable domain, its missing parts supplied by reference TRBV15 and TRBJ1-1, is DAMVIQNPRYQVTQFGKPVTLSCSQTLNHNVMYWYQQKSSQAPKLLFHYYDKDFNNEADTPDNFQSRRPNTSFCFLDIRSPGLGDTAMYLCATSSPTGADTEAFFGQGTRLTVV.

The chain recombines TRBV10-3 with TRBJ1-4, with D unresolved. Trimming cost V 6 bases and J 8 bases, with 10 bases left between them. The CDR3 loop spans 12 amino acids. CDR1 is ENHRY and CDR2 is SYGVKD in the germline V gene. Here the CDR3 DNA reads TGTGCCATCAGAGGGTATGACGAAAAACTGTTTTTT. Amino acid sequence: CAIRGYDEKLFF.

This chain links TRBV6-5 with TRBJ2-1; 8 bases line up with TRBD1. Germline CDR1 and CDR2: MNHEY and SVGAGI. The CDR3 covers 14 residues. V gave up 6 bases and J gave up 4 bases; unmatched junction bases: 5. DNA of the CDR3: TGTGCCAGCAGCCAGGGGGCCTCTTACAATGAGCAGTTCTTC. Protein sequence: CASSQGASYNEQFF.

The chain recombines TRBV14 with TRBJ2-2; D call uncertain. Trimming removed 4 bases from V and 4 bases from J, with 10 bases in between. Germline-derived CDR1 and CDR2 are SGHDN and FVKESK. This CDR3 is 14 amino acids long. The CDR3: CASSLGLLTGELFF. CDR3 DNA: TGTGCCAGCAGCCTGGGTCTTCTCACCGGGGAGCTGTTTTTT.

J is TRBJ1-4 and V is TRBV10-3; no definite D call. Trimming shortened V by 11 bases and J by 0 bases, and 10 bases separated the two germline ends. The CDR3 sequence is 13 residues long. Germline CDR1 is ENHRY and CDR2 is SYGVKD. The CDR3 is CAVGAATNEKLFF. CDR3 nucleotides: TGTGCCGTTGGAGCCGCAACTAATGAAAAACTGTTTTTT.

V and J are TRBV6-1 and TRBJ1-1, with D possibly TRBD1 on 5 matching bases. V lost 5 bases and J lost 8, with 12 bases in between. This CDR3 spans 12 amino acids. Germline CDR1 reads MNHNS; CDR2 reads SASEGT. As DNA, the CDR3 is TGTGCCAGCAGTCCACAGGCAGAAGAAGCTTTCTTT. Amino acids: CASSPQAEEAFF.